A single sample gave rise to the 9 T cell receptor beta chains below, sequenced in a study of siplizumab effects on memory and regulatory T cells. Profiled with immunoSEQ multiplex PCR; TCRdb holds only in-frame clones, not every one. The repertoire consists of more than 60,000 clones, with roughly 96% occurring once and the leading ten covering 0.095%. The source material was naive CD8+ T cells sorted from blood. The receptors shown here come from a human donor in good health.

In DNA, the CDR3 is TGTGCCAGCAGCCCCCCAGGTAGCGGGGAGGAGACCCAGTACTTC. Its protein product is CASSPPGSGEETQYF. The chain couples TRBV7-7 to TRBJ2-5; 8 nucleotides line up with TRBD2. CDR1 is SSHAT and CDR2 is FNYEAQ in the germline V gene (reference sequence). The length of the CDR3 is 15 residues. V trimming: 5 bases; J trimming: 5 bases; junction bases outside the gene matches: 10.

The CDR3 nucleotides are TGTGCCAGCACCAGTTTGAATGGCTACACCTTC. It is translated as CASTSLNGYTF. The genes are TRBV9 and TRBJ1-2; no firm D call. Germline CDR1 SGDLS, CDR2 YYNGEE. The V end was cut by 6 bases, the J end by 6 bases, with 9 bases between. The CDR3 extends over 11 amino acids.

The chain links TRBV7-2 to TRBJ1-1, with a tentative D call TRBD1 (6 bases). Per germline, CDR1 SGHTA and CDR2 FQGNSA. Trimming pared 6 bases from V and 6 bases from J, leaving 14 bases between. The CDR3 loop spans 13 amino acids. In DNA form, the CDR3 reads TGTGCCAGCAGTCAACAACAGGGATCTGAAGCTTTCTTT. Its protein product is CASSQQQGSEAFF. The variable domain in full, completed from reference TRBV7-2 and TRBJ1-1, reads GAGVSQSPSNKVTEKGKDVELRCDPISGHTALYWYRQSLGQGLEFLIYFQGNSAPDKSGLPSDRFSAERTGGSVSTLTIQRTQQEDSAVYLCASSQQQGSEAFFGQGTRLTVV.

The chain recombines TRBV13 with TRBJ2-5; maybe TRBD2 (6 bases). With 4 bases removed from V and 1 base from J, the gap between germline ends came to 7 bases. CDR1 PRHDT and CDR2 FYEKMQ come from the germline V gene (reference sequence). The CDR3 runs 13 residues. CDR3 loop: CASSSGGQETQYF. Here the CDR3 DNA reads TGTGCCAGCAGCTCCGGGGGCCAAGAGACCCAGTACTTC.

The V gene is TRBV5-6, the J gene TRBJ2-7, with 8 bases matching TRBD2. With V trimmed by 2 bases and J by 5 bases, 0 bases remained unmatched. Germline CDR1 reads SGHDT; CDR2 reads YYEEEE. This CDR3 comprises 12 residues. This CDR3 is CASSFGGDEQYF. CDR3 DNA: TGTGCCAGCAGCTTCGGGGGGGACGAGCAGTACTTC.

The chain couples TRBV2 to TRBJ2-3; 7 bases map to TRBD2. CDR1 is SNHLY, CDR2 FYNNEI, per germline. The CDR3 has 17 amino acids. The V gene end was trimmed by 3 bases and the J gene end by 2 bases; junction bases not matched to a gene: 11. DNA of the CDR3: TGTGCCAGCAGTGATTTAACCGGACTAGGCCACACAGATACGCAGTATTTT. This codes for CASSDLTGLGHTDTQYF. Combining the CDR3 with reference TRBV2 and TRBJ2-3 gives the whole variable domain EPEVTQTPSHQVTQMGQEVILRCVPISNHLYFYWYRQILGQKVEFLVSFYNNEISEKSEIFDDQFSVERPDGSNFTLKIRSTKLEDSAMYFCASSDLTGLGHTDTQYFGPGTRLTVL.

V and J are TRBV10-2 and TRBJ2-7, with no clear D. Germline V CDR1 and CDR2: WSHSY, SAAADI. CDR3 length: 12 amino acids. Trimming pared 3 bases from V and 2 bases from J, leaving 5 bases between. DNA for the CDR3: TGCGCCAGCAGTGAATCGCCCTACGAGCAGTACTTC. It codes for CASSESPYEQYF.

This clone has only one observation. V gene TRBV5-1 combines with J gene TRBJ2-7, with 9 bases lining up with TRBD1. V lost 7 bases, J lost 3 bases, and 5 bases stayed unmatched. The germline gives CDR1 SGHRS, CDR2 YFSETQ. The CDR3 totals 13 residues. The CDR3 region is CASGEDRGYEQYF. CDR3 DNA: TGCGCCAGCGGAGAGGACAGGGGCTACGAGCAGTACTTC.

Turning to this clone: Here the CDR3 omits its conserved ending phenylalanine or tryptophan, so a read error is the likely source. J is TRBJ1-1 and V is TRBV6-5; the D gene is possibly TRBD1 (5 bases). The CDR3 is 13 residues long. CDR1 MNHEY and CDR2 SVGAGI come from the germline V gene. The V end lost 6 bases, the J end lost 7 bases, and 15 bases lay between the germline ends. The CDR3 sequence is CASSLGQGGEAFL. The CDR3 region has the DNA TGTGCCAGCAGCCTAGGGCAGGGCGGTGAAGCTTTCCTT.